This is a list of T cell receptor beta chains from one sample in a study of cytomegalovirus exposure and HLA in healthy donors. Sequenced by immunoSEQ multiplex PCR; TCRdb stores in-frame clones only, minus some. In the table there are around 130,000 clones, more than 60% of which are singletons. Source material: PBMCs. Receptors were obtained from a man aged 18 to 29 in good health and CMV-seronegative. CDR3s include the opening cysteine and the closing phenylalanine or tryptophan. A D gene is named only where the DNA matches it firmly. Clone size is given for some rows only: seen once, a few or many times, or a class if the clone is expanded.

J gene,clone size,V gene,D gene,CDR3 DNA,CDR3 protein
TRBJ1-5,-,TRBV6-1,-,TGTGCCAGCAGTGAATGGGCAGCTCCCAATCAGCCCCAGCATTTT,CASSEWAAPNQPQHF
TRBJ2-1,once,TRBV11-1,-,TGTGCCAGCAGCTTAAATGGAGGGTCGGGCAATGAGCAGTTCTTC,CASSLNGGSGNEQFF
TRBJ2-5,-,TRBV10-3,TRBD1,TGTGCCATCAGTGAAGTAGGACAGGGGAGAGGAGAGACCCAGTACTTC,CAISEVGQGRGETQYF
TRBJ2-7,few,TRBV29-1,TRBD2,TGCAGCGCAGGACTAGCCCGCGAGCAGTACTTC,CSAGLAREQYF
TRBJ2-5,-,TRBV19,-,TGTGCCAGTAACAGGGTGGGGGAGACCCAGTACTTC,CASNRVGETQYF
TRBJ1-5,few,TRBV19,TRBD1,TGTGCCAGTAGTCCTATAGACAGGGGGACTTTTCAGCCCCAGCATTTT,CASSPIDRGTFQPQHF
TRBJ1-3,-,TRBV30,-,TGTGCCTGGGGGGTCCTTGGGCAGGGCCTTTGGTTT,CAWGVLGQGLWF
TRBJ2-7,-,TRBV6-5,-,TGTGCCAGCAGTCCCCGGCGGGAAGATGGCGAGCAGTACTTC,CASSPRREDGEQYF
TRBJ1-2,-,TRBV28,-,TGTGCCAGCAGTTTAAGGGGGAGCTATGGCTACACCTTC,CASSLRGSYGYTF
TRBJ2-1,-,TRBV10-3,TRBD2,TGTGCCTATACTAGCGGAACCTACAATGAGCAGTTCTTC,CAYTSGTYNEQFF
TRBJ2-7,few,TRBV2,-,TGTGCCAGCAGAGCGGACAGCCACGAGCAGTACTTC,CASRADSHEQYF
TRBJ1-1,-,TRBV2,TRBD1,TGTGCCAGCAGCGGTCGGGACAGCTCCCTTGAAGCTTTCTTT,CASSGRDSSLEAFF
TRBJ2-7,-,TRBV7-6,-,TGTGCCAGCAGCCAACGGGGTGACGCCCCATCATTC,CASSQRGDAPSF
TRBJ2-2,-,TRBV5-4,-,TGTGCCAGCAGCTTCTCTTGGGACATCAACACCGGGGAGCTGTTTTTT,CASSFSWDINTGELFF
TRBJ2-7,-,TRBV7-7,-,TGTGCCAGCAGCCCGGGGGACGGATACGAGCAGTACTTC,CASSPGDGYEQYF
TRBJ2-1,-,TRBV29-1,TRBD2,TGCAGCGTTGCAAGACGGACTAGCGGGAGGGCCCTCTACAATGAGCAGTTCTTC,CSVARRTSGRALYNEQFF
TRBJ2-5,-,TRBV23-1,-,TGCGCCAGCAGTCACGAGTACCTGACAGGCAGAGAGACCCAGTACTTC,CASSHEYLTGRETQYF
TRBJ1-2,-,TRBV28,-,TGTGCCAGCAGTTTCCCCCAACTTCCCCATAACTATGGCTACACCTTC,CASSFPQLPHNYGYTF
TRBJ2-7,-,TRBV29-1,-,TGCAGCGTTGACGCAGGGTACGAGCAGTACTTC,CSVDAGYEQYF
TRBJ2-2,-,TRBV11-2,TRBD2,TGTGCCAGCAGCGTGGGACTAGTCCCCGCCGGGGAGCTGTTTTTT,CASSVGLVPAGELFF
TRBJ1-2,once,TRBV30,-,TGTGCCTGGAGTGTAGATCAGAACTATGGCTACACCTTC,CAWSVDQNYGYTF
TRBJ2-1,-,TRBV11-3,-,TGTGCCAGCAGCCCCGGGGTGGTGAGCTCCTACAATGAGCAGTTCTTC,CASSPGVVSSYNEQFF
TRBJ1-5,-,TRBV27,-,TGTGCCAGCAGTTTATCGAGAGGGAGTCAGCCCCAGCATTTT,CASSLSRGSQPQHF
TRBJ2-3,once,TRBV11-1,-,TGTGCCAGCAGCTTAGGAGAGGCCCTAAGGCAGGGGAAAGATACGCAGTATTTT,CASSLGEALRQGKDTQYF
TRBJ2-5,-,TRBV15,TRBD2,TGTGCCACCAGCAGAGATCCGAGGCCTAGCGGGGGACTACAAGAGACCCAGTACTTC,CATSRDPRPSGGLQETQYF
TRBJ1-2,-,TRBV25-1,-,TGTGCCAGCAGTGAATATAAGACAGGCCTCTACACCTTC,CASSEYKTGLYTF
TRBJ2-7,few,TRBV6-5,TRBD2,TGTGCCAGCAGTTCCGGGACTAGCGGGAGCGGCGAGCAGTACTTC,CASSSGTSGSGEQYF
TRBJ2-3,once,TRBV7-3,-,TGTGCCAGCAGCTTAGTACCGGGGGGCACAGATACGCAGTATTTT,CASSLVPGGTDTQYF